The clone carrying this T cell receptor beta chain was detected many times. Its specificity is not known. The Oncomine TCR Beta short-read assay was what sequenced the DNA obtained from cultured CD4+ T cells. TCRdb reprocessed the PCR reads via MiXCR and lists one record per CDR3 protein. Here the sample spans more than 6,000 distinct CDR3 sequences, about 20% being singletons. This record belongs to a study of vaccination and CD4 T cells after COVID-19. Study context: Sampling post-COVID took place a median around 91 days after diagnosis (range 35 to 161).

V lost 4 bases and J lost 12; bases outside the gene matches: 6. The germline V gene encodes CDR1 SEHNR and CDR2 FQNEAQ (reference sequence). The CDR3 runs to 13 residues. Treatment here: roughly 10-day PBMC culture with coronavirus spike peptide pools or control peptides (ViraFEST assay). Positive tests by PCR, dated March to December 2020, predated US Alpha, Beta and Delta variants. Sequencing was performed on CD4+ T cells from blood, cultured in vitro, taken after SARS-CoV-2 vaccination. This sequence joins TRBV7-9 and TRBJ1-6; 7 bases match TRBD1. The receptor's source is a human donor who had recovered from COVID-19. For the CDR3, the DNA is TGTGCCAGCAGCTCGACAGGGAATAAACCCCTCCACTTT. This gives the protein CASSSTGNKPLHF.